These 21 T cell receptor beta chains were all obtained from the same sample, sequenced in a study of T cell responses to AZD1222 COVID-19 vaccine. The protocol was immunoSEQ multiplex PCR, while the TCRdb copy is restricted to in-frame clones and leaves out a portion. This table holds 64,000 or so clones, 65% to 85% found once. This material consisted of peripheral blood, taken on day 0 of AZD1222 vaccination. These receptors originate from an adult in good health.

The V call is TRBV15, the J call TRBJ1-2, with 7 positions matching TRBD1. Germline assignment: CDR1 LNHNV and CDR2 YYDKDF (reference sequence). V gave up 4 bases and J gave up 1 base; unmatched junction bases: 6. The CDR3 contains 15 residues. This CDR3 is CATSKEGALNYGYTF. CDR3 coding DNA: TGTGCCACCAGCAAAGAGGGGGCGCTTAACTATGGCTACACCTTC.

The chain links TRBV29-1 to TRBJ1-2; D is uncertain. Germline V gene sequence: CDR1 SQVTM, CDR2 ANQGSEA. The CDR3 is made up of 12 amino acids. V was trimmed by 0 bases and J by 4 bases, leaving 6 bases between them. Written as DNA, the CDR3 is TGCAGCGTTGAAGATTTGTCCTATGGCTACACCTTC. Protein: CSVEDLSYGYTF.

This sequence joins TRBV19 and TRBJ1-2, with a tentative D call TRBD1 (5 bases). This CDR3 comprises 14 residues. Germline V lookup: CDR1 LNHDA, CDR2 SQIVND (reference sequence). V was trimmed by 7 bases and J by 2 bases, leaving 14 bases between them. CDR3 coding DNA: TGTGCCAGTACCCCACAGGCCTCCAACTATGGCTACACCTTC. This sequence encodes CASTPQASNYGYTF.

This chain joins TRBV30 and TRBJ1-6, with unresolved D. The V gene's germline CDR1 is GTSNPN and CDR2 SVGIG (reference sequence). Deletions cut 1 base from V and 7 bases from J, with 29 bases between. The CDR3 is 20 amino acids. CDR3 loop: CAWSGFSGDLLGLPNSPLHF. The CDR3, as DNA: TGTGCCTGGAGTGGGTTTTCGGGAGATCTTTTGGGTCTGCCGAATTCACCCCTCCACTTT. Combining the CDR3 with reference TRBV30 and TRBJ1-6 gives the whole variable domain SQTIHQWPATLVQPVGSPLSLECTVEGTSNPNLYWYRQAAGRGLQLLFYSVGIGQISSEVPQNLSASRPQDRQFILSSKKLLLSDSGFYLCAWSGFSGDLLGLPNSPLHFGNGTRLTVT.

The chain employs TRBV9 and TRBJ2-5, with 9 bases identical to TRBD1. This CDR3 region has 18 residues. Germline V CDR1 and CDR2: SGDLS, YYNGEE. J was trimmed by 1 base and V by 0 bases; bases with no gene match: 10. CDR3: CASSVGFGDRETQETQYF. CDR3 in DNA: TGTGCCAGCAGCGTAGGGTTCGGGGACAGGGAAACCCAAGAGACCCAGTACTTC.

This chain uses TRBV9 with TRBJ2-3; possibly TRBD2 for D (6 bases). V lost 0 bases to trimming and J lost 2 bases, with 10 bases between them. Germline values: CDR1 SGDLS, CDR2 YYNGEE. This CDR3 is built from 15 residues. The CDR3 DNA reads as TGTGCCAGCAGCGTAGCTTTAGCGGCCACAGATACGCAGTATTTT. Encoded protein: CASSVALAATDTQYF.

CDR3 DNA: TGTGCCAGCAGTTACAGGGGGGCCCGGGCGGACGAGCAGTACTTC. Protein sequence: CASSYRGARADEQYF. This chain joins TRBV6-5 and TRBJ2-7; D is tentatively TRBD1 or TRBD2 (6 bases each). The CDR3 has 15 amino acids. The V gene's germline CDR1 is MNHEY and CDR2 SVGAGI. V dropped 2 bases and J dropped 5 bases, with 16 bases sitting between them.

The J gene is TRBJ1-1, the V gene TRBV7-9; 8 nucleotides line up with TRBD1. Trimming at V came to 1 base and at J to 1 base, leaving 5 bases not matched to a gene. The CDR3 totals 16 residues. Germline values: CDR1 SEHNR, CDR2 FQNEAQ (reference sequence). In nucleotides, the CDR3 is TGTGCCAGCAGCTTAGGGACAGGGTTGGCGAACACTGAAGCTTTCTTT. It is translated as CASSLGTGLANTEAFF.

The chain employs TRBV30 and TRBJ2-2; D is unclear. Trimming shortened V by 5 bases and J by 6 bases, and 13 bases separated the two germline ends. The CDR3 totals 13 residues. CDR1 and CDR2 from the germline V gene are GTSNPN and SVGIG (reference sequence). As DNA, the CDR3 is TGTGCCTGGGGCCAAGGGATCCCCGGGGAGCTGTTTTTT. It encodes CAWGQGIPGELFF.

The genes are TRBV5-6 and TRBJ2-7; 7 bases are a match to TRBD1. The CDR3 is made up of 14 amino acids. In germline, CDR1 is SGHDT, CDR2 YYEEEE. Losses at the gene ends were 6 bases for V and 2 bases for J; bases not matched to a gene: 8. The DNA for the CDR3 is TGTGCCAGCACCCTGTCCGGGACAGCCTACGAGCAGTACTTC. Protein sequence: CASTLSGTAYEQYF.

The chain is built from TRBV11-2 and TRBJ1-3, with no clear D. The CDR3 length is 14 residues. Germline CDR1 and CDR2: SGHAT and FQNNGV. With 1 base removed from V and 2 bases from J, the gap between germline ends came to 6 bases. DNA of the CDR3: TGTGCCAGCAGCTTAGCCGGGGCTGGAAACACCATATATTTT. It is translated as CASSLAGAGNTIYF. Supplemented by reference TRBV11-2 and TRBJ1-3, the full variable domain reads EAGVAQSPRYKIIEKRQSVAFWCNPISGHATLYWYQQILGQGPKLLIQFQNNGVVDDSQLPKDRFSAERLKGVDSTLKIQPAKLEDSAVYLCASSLAGAGNTIYFGEGSWLTVV.

This clone was seen only a few times. The chain couples TRBV2 to TRBJ1-1; 7 nucleotides match TRBD1. Germline-derived CDR1 and CDR2 are SNHLY and FYNNEI. The junction had 5 bases not matched to a gene; V was cut back by 7 bases and J by 3 bases. This CDR3 contains 13 residues. The CDR3 bases are TGTGCCAGCATGCTACAGGGGTACACTGAAGCTTTCTTT. Translating it yields CASMLQGYTEAFF. The full variable domain, with the rest looked up from reference TRBV2 and TRBJ1-1, is EPEVTQTPSHQVTQMGQEVILRCVPISNHLYFYWYRQILGQKVEFLVSFYNNEISEKSEIFDDQFSVERPDGSNFTLKIRSTKLEDSAMYFCASMLQGYTEAFFGQGTRLTVV.

The chain combines TRBV10-3 with TRBJ2-2, with TRBD2 matching 7 bases. J lost 1 base, V lost 10 bases, and 6 bases had no gene match. The CDR3 has 14 amino acids. The germline gives CDR1 ENHRY, CDR2 SYGVKD. Here the CDR3 DNA reads TGTGCCACCCGCCTAGCGGAGAACACCGGGGAGCTGTTTTTT. Its protein is CATRLAENTGELFF.

The rearrangement joins TRBV6-5 to TRBJ1-2; D is unclear. V shed 8 bases and J shed 5 bases, with 6 bases lying between them. CDR3 length: 10 amino acids. The germline gives CDR1 MNHEY, CDR2 SVGAGI. CDR3 sequence reads: CASGIYGYTF. The CDR3 bases are TGTGCCAGCGGAATTTATGGCTACACCTTC.

This chain joins TRBV29-1 and TRBJ1-6, with D uncertain. V dropped 6 bases and J dropped 7 bases, with 13 bases sitting between them. The CDR3 is 13 amino acids. Germline CDR1 and CDR2: SQVTM and ANQGSEA. The CDR3 region is CSVAPGGNSPLHF. The CDR3 DNA is TGCAGCGTGGCCCCCGGAGGGAATTCACCCCTCCACTTT. Using reference TRBV29-1 and TRBJ1-6 for the parts outside the CDR3, the full variable domain is SAVISQKPSRDICQRGTSLTIQCQVDSQVTMMFWYRQQPGQSLTLIATANQGSEATYESGFVIDKFPISRPNLTFSTLTVSNMSPEDSSIYLCSVAPGGNSPLHFGNGTRLTVT.

The genes are TRBV19 and TRBJ2-1; the D is unclear. Germline loops: CDR1 LNHDA, CDR2 SQIVND (reference sequence). CDR3 size: 18 residues. V lost 0 bases and J lost 2, with 17 bases in between. The CDR3 spells CASSIDHSGPIAYNEQFF. CDR3 DNA: TGTGCCAGTAGTATAGACCACAGTGGGCCTATAGCCTACAATGAGCAGTTCTTC.

The V gene is TRBV9, the J gene TRBJ2-7; D is unresolved. Germline CDR1 reads SGDLS; CDR2 reads YYNGEE. With 0 bases removed from V and 4 bases from J, the gap between germline ends came to 14 bases. The length of the CDR3 is 15 residues. CDR3 sequence reads: CASSVVRFSTYEQYF. The CDR3 coding sequence is TGTGCCAGCAGCGTAGTGAGGTTCTCTACGTACGAGCAGTACTTC.

This sequence joins TRBV3-1 (or the pseudogene TRBV3-2) and TRBJ2-2, with 9 bases fitting TRBD2. Germline values: CDR1 LGHDT, CDR2 YNNKEL (reference sequence). Trimming removed 4 bases from V and 3 bases from J; junction bases left unmatched: 3. This CDR3 comprises 15 residues. The DNA for the CDR3 is TGTGCCAGCAGCCGGGGACTAGCCTACACCGGGGAGCTGTTTTTT. This gives the protein CASSRGLAYTGELFF.

The J gene is TRBJ2-7, the V gene TRBV18; 7 bases map to TRBD1. V lost 4 bases to trimming and J lost 3 bases; unmatched junction nucleotides: 6. CDR3 length: 14 amino acids. Germline V gives CDR1 KGHSH, CDR2 LQKENI. The CDR3: CASSLQGEGYEQYF. In DNA, the CDR3 is TGTGCCAGCTCACTCCAGGGGGAAGGCTACGAGCAGTACTTC. Full variable domain (missing parts from reference TRBV18 and TRBJ2-7): NAGVMQNPRHLVRRRGQEARLRCSPMKGHSHVYWYRQLPEEGLKFMVYLQKENIIDESGMPKERFSAEFPKEGPSILRIQQVVRGDSAAYFCASSLQGEGYEQYFGPGTRLTVT.

The V and J genes are TRBV11-2 and TRBJ1-1; no clear D. The length of the CDR3 is 15 residues. Per germline, CDR1 SGHAT and CDR2 FQNNGV. V was clipped by 5 bases and J by 1 base, with 14 bases between them. The DNA for the CDR3 is TGTGCCAGCAGCCCCAGTCTCTCGAGGAACACTGAAGCTTTCTTT. It is translated as CASSPSLSRNTEAFF.

The chain recombines TRBV10-3 with TRBJ1-5; D is undetermined. The CDR3 covers 12 residues. The V and J ends lost 11 bases and 6 bases respectively, with 14 bases between them. Looked up from germline, CDR1 is ENHRY and CDR2 is SYGVKD. CDR3 region: CAAHGVGQPQHF. CDR3 coding DNA: TGTGCCGCCCATGGGGTTGGTCAGCCCCAGCATTTT.